This TCR beta chain originates from a study of regulatory T cells in long-lasting Graves disease. Described time point: newly diagnosed GD, antithyroid drugs for less than 3 months. PBMC-extracted RNA yielded the TCR library. Through Arm-PCR of CDR3 regions and iRepertoire HTBI primers, TCR beta libraries were built. TCRdb re-analysed the multiplex PCR reads in MiXCR, keeping a single row per CDR3 protein. This sample yields approximately 560,000 distinct CDR3 sequences, of which more than 15% are seen a single time; around 12% belongs to the top ten. These same records also appear under a second study, on T cells in Graves' hyperthyroidism and ophthalmopathy. That study reports: Uncontrolled infection, other autoimmune disease, pregnancy or lactation excluded patients.

The sample was peripheral blood mononuclear cells (PBMCs), taken at new diagnosis, from a patient treated with antithyroid drugs. The TCR originated in a man between 18 and 29 years old with Graves disease.

The CDR3 loop reads CSAYALAVNTGELFF. The DNA for the CDR3 is TGCAGTGCTTACGCCCTAGCGGTCAACACCGGGGAGCTGTTTTTT. The chain is built from TRBV20-1 and TRBJ2-2; 7 bases are shared with TRBD2. The CDR3 loop spans 15 amino acids. After removal of 5 bases from V and 2 bases from J, the junction contained 8 bases not matched to a gene. Germline lookup yields CDR1 DFQATT and CDR2 SNEGSKA (reference sequence).